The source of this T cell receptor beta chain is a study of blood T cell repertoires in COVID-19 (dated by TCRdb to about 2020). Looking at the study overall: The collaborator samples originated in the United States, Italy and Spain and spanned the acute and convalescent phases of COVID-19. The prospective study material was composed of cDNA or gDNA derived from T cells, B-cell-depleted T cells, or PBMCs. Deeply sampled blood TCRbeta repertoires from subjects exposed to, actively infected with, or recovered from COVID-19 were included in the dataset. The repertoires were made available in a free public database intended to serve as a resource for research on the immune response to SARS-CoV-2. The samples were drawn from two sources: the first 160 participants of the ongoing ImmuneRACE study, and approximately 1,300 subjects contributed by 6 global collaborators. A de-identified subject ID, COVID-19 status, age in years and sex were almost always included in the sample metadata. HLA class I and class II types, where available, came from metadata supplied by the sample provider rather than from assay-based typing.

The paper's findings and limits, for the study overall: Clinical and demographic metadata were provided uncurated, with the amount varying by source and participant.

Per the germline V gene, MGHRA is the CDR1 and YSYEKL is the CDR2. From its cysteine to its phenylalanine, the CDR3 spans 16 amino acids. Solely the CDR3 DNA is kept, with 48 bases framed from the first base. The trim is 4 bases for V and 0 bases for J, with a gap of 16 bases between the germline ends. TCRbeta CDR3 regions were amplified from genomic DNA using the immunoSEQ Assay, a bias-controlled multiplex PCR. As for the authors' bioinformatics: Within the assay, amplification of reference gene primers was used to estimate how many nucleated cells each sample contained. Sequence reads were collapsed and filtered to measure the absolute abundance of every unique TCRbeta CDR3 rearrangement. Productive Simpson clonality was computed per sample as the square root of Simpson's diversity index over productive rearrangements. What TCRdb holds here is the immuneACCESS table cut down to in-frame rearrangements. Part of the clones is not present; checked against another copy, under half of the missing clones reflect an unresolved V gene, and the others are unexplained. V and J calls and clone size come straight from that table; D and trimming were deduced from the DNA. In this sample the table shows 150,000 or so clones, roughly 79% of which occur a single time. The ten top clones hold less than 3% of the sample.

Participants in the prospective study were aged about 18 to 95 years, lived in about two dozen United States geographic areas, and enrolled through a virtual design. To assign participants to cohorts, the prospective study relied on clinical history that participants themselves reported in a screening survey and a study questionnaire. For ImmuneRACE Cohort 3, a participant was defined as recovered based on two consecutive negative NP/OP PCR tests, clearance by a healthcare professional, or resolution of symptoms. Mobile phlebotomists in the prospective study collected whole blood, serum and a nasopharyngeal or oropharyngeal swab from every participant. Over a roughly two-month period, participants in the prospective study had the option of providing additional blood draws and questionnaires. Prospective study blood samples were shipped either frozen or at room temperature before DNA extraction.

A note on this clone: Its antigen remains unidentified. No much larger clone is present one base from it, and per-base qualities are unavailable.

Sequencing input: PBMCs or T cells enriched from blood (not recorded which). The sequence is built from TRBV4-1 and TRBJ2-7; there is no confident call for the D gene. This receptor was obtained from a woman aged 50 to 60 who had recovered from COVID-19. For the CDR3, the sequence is CASSPGKARSSYEQYF. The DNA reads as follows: TGCGCCAGCAGCCCAGGAAAGGCCCGAAGCTCCTACGAGCAGTACTTC.